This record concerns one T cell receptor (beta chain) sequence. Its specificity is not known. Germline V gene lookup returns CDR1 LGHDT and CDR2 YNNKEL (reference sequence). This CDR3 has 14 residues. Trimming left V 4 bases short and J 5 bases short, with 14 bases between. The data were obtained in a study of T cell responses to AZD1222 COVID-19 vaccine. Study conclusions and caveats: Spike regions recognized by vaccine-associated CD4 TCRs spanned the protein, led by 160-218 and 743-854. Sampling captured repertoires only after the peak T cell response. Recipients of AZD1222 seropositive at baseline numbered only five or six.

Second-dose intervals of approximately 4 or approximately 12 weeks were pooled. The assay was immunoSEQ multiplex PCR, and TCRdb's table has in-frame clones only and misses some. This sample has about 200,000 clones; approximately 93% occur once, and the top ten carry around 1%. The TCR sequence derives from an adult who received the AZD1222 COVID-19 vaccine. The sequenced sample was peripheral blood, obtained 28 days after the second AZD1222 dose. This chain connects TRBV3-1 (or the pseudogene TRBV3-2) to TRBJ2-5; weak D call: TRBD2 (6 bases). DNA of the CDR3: TGTGCCAGCAGCCGTGGAGGGATTGAGGAGACCCAGTACTTC. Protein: CASSRGGIEETQYF.